This is a list of T cell receptor beta chains from one sample in a study of blood T cell repertoires in COVID-19. Sequenced by immunoSEQ multiplex PCR; TCRdb stores in-frame clones only, minus some. Of more than 90,000 clones listed, over 65% are singletons. Sequencing was carried out using peripheral blood. The receptors stem from a man between 65 and 80 years old with acute or convalescent COVID-19. The CDR3 runs from the conserved cysteine through the conserved F or W. D genes are given only for firm matches. For some rows the clone size is stated as once, few or many, or as a class when expanded; others skip it.

clone size	V gene	D gene	J gene	CDR3 protein	CDR3 DNA
NA	TRBV6-6	NA	TRBJ1-3	CASSRNRNSGNTIYF	TGTGCCAGCAGTCGAAACAGAAACTCTGGAAACACCATATATTTT
once	TRBV3-1/TRBV3-2	NA	TRBJ1-5	CASSQGANQPQHF	TGTGCCAGCAGCCAAGGAGCCAATCAGCCCCAGCATTTT
NA	TRBV7-8	NA	TRBJ1-1	CASSSDRNTEAFF	TGTGCCAGCAGCTCCGACAGGAACACTGAAGCTTTCTTT
NA	TRBV12-3/TRBV12-4	NA	TRBJ1-5	CASSSRAGQPQHF	TGTGCCAGCAGTTCCAGGGCTGGCCAGCCCCAGCATTTT
few	TRBV3-1/TRBV3-2	NA	TRBJ1-4	CASSSTGGSEKLFF	TGTGCCAGCAGCTCGACGGGGGGTAGTGAAAAACTGTTTTTT
few	TRBV3-1/TRBV3-2	NA	TRBJ1-3	CASSPYGQNSGNTIYF	TGTGCCAGCAGCCCCTACGGACAGAACTCTGGAAACACCATATATTTT
NA	TRBV5-1	TRBD2	TRBJ2-7	CASSFRTSGSRTYEQYF	TGCGCCAGCAGCTTTAGGACTAGCGGGAGTAGAACCTACGAGCAGTACTTC
NA	TRBV27	NA	TRBJ1-1	CASSFGGTTDTEAFF	TGTGCCAGCAGTTTTGGGGGGACTACGGACACTGAAGCTTTCTTT
NA	TRBV6-5	NA	TRBJ2-7	CASRRERFYEQYF	TGTGCCAGCAGGCGCGAGAGGTTCTACGAGCAGTACTTC
NA	TRBV18	TRBD1	TRBJ1-4	CASSLLTGTVNEKLFF	TGTGCCAGCTCACTACTTACCGGGACAGTTAATGAAAAACTGTTTTTT
once	TRBV7-6	NA	TRBJ2-5	CASSLITSQETQYF	TGTGCCAGCAGCTTAATAACTAGCCAGGAGACCCAGTACTTC
once	TRBV19	TRBD1	TRBJ1-4	CASSIRTGGNEKLFF	TGTGCCAGTAGTATCAGGACAGGGGGTAATGAAAAACTGTTTTTT
NA	TRBV5-4	TRBD2	TRBJ2-2	CASSLGLAGGNTGELFF	TGTGCCAGCAGCTTAGGGCTAGCGGGAGGAAACACCGGGGAGCTGTTTTTT
NA	TRBV4-1	NA	TRBJ2-7	CASSQDPTVTYEQYF	TGCGCCAGCAGCCAAGATCCGACAGTTACCTACGAGCAGTACTTC
few	TRBV7-3	TRBD1	TRBJ2-7	CASSLWGQGYEQYF	TGTGCCAGCAGCTTATGGGGACAGGGCTACGAGCAGTACTTC
few	TRBV28	TRBD1	TRBJ1-5	CASSPIRGLGNQPQHF	TGTGCCAGCAGTCCCATTAGGGGGCTTGGCAATCAGCCCCAGCATTTT
NA	TRBV25-1	NA	TRBJ1-1	CASSQGSTEAFF	TGTGCCAGCAGCCAGGGATCCACTGAAGCTTTCTTT
NA	TRBV5-4	TRBD1	TRBJ2-3	CASSLGPDRDPTDTQYF	TGTGCCAGCAGCCTGGGTCCGGACAGGGACCCCACAGATACGCAGTATTTT
NA	TRBV6-5	NA	TRBJ2-7	CASSPMGPHDEQYF	TGTGCCAGCAGCCCGATGGGGCCACACGACGAGCAGTACTTC
NA	TRBV5-1	TRBD2	TRBJ2-1	CASSQTSSGDYNEQFF	TGCGCCAGCAGCCAAACCTCTAGCGGGGACTACAATGAGCAGTTCTTC
NA	TRBV19	NA	TRBJ2-1	CASSVGVAGPYNEQFF	TGTGCCAGTAGTGTGGGCGTTGCGGGGCCTTACAATGAGCAGTTCTTC
NA	TRBV5-4	TRBD2	TRBJ2-1	CASRQQGGGYNEQFF	TGTGCCAGCAGACAGCAAGGCGGGGGGTACAATGAGCAGTTCTTC
NA	TRBV2	NA	TRBJ2-2	CASSLNTGELFF	TGTGCCAGCAGCCTCAACACCGGGGAGCTGTTTTTT
NA	TRBV5-1	NA	TRBJ2-2	CASSSRGSSTGELFF	TGCGCCAGCAGCTCTCGCGGCAGTTCTACCGGGGAGCTGTTTTTT
once	TRBV6-5	TRBD1	TRBJ2-7	CASSSTGNYEQYF	TGTGCCAGCAGCTCGACAGGGAACTACGAGCAGTACTTC
NA	TRBV28	TRBD1	TRBJ1-5	CASSSPGEDRGQHF	TGTGCCAGCAGTTCCCCCGGGGAAGACAGGGGCCAGCATTTT
NA	TRBV10-3	TRBD1	TRBJ2-2	CAISERTGGNSAGELFF	TGTGCCATCAGTGAGCGGACAGGGGGGAATAGTGCCGGGGAGCTGTTTTTT
NA	TRBV2	NA	TRBJ2-5	CASSEQDQETQYF	TGTGCCAGCAGTGAACAGGACCAAGAGACCCAGTACTTC
NA	TRBV27	NA	TRBJ1-2	CASSSRQASTVYGYTF	TGTGCCAGCAGTTCACGACAGGCCTCCACAGTCTATGGCTACACCTTC
NA	TRBV5-4	TRBD2	TRBJ2-1	CASSPEAGGALSGNEQFF	TGTGCCAGCAGCCCGGAAGCGGGAGGGGCCTTAAGTGGCAATGAGCAGTTCTTC
once	TRBV7-2	NA	TRBJ2-3	CASSTNTDTQYF	TGTGCCAGCAGCACAAACACAGATACGCAGTATTTT
NA	TRBV2	NA	TRBJ1-5	CASRGTAGQPQHF	TGTGCCAGCAGAGGGACTGCCGGTCAGCCCCAGCATTTT
NA	TRBV7-2	NA	TRBJ2-1	CASSNTVLSYNEQFF	TGTGCCAGCAGCAACACAGTGCTGTCCTACAATGAGCAGTTCTTC
once	TRBV5-1	NA	TRBJ2-7	CASSLEAGTYEQYF	TGCGCCAGCAGCTTGGAGGCAGGGACCTACGAGCAGTACTTC
NA	TRBV28	NA	TRBJ2-5	CASARVGETQYF	TGTGCCAGCGCCAGGGTCGGAGAGACCCAGTACTTC
NA	TRBV28	NA	TRBJ2-3	CASSLLGRFTQYF	TGTGCCAGCAGTTTATTAGGCAGGTTCACGCAGTATTTT
NA	TRBV7-7	TRBD1	TRBJ2-5	CATKPLQGTETQYF	TGTGCCACGAAGCCTTTACAGGGGACAGAGACCCAGTACTTC
once	TRBV10-2	NA	TRBJ2-7	CASRQYYEQYF	TGCGCCAGCAGACAGTACTACGAGCAGTACTTC
NA	TRBV13	TRBD2	TRBJ2-7	CASSLGLGLAAYEQYF	TGTGCCAGCAGCTTAGGCCTTGGACTAGCGGCATACGAGCAGTACTTC
NA	TRBV30	NA	TRBJ1-2	CAWSAPLRGGYTF	TGTGCCTGGAGTGCACCCCTTCGGGGTGGCTACACCTTC
NA	TRBV29-1	TRBD1	TRBJ2-4	CSVEQGAGDIQYF	TGCAGCGTTGAACAGGGGGCAGGGGACATTCAGTACTTC
NA	TRBV9	TRBD1	TRBJ1-2	CASSGGQGSGYTF	TGTGCCAGCAGCGGGGGACAGGGATCTGGCTACACCTTC
NA	TRBV7-8	NA	TRBJ1-4	CASAPLGSSVGEKLFF	TGTGCCAGCGCTCCGCTAGGTAGTAGCGTGGGTGAAAAACTGTTTTTT
NA	TRBV7-8	NA	TRBJ1-3	CASSLGSGGHLMSSGNTIYF	TGTGCCAGCAGCTTAGGCTCTGGGGGACACCTGATGAGCTCTGGAAACACCATATATTTT
NA	TRBV2	TRBD1	TRBJ1-1	CASSKDRVNTEAFF	TGTGCCAGCAGTAAGGACAGGGTGAACACTGAAGCTTTCTTT
NA	TRBV12-3/TRBV12-4	TRBD2	TRBJ2-5	CASSFGTTETQYF	TGTGCCAGCAGTTTTGGGACTACAGAGACCCAGTACTTC
NA	TRBV10-2	NA	TRBJ2-1	CATLAGTKSYNEQFF	TGCGCCACCCTAGCCGGGACAAAATCCTACAATGAGCAGTTCTTC
few	TRBV6-5	NA	TRBJ1-6	CATWAGSAYNSPLHF	TGTGCCACCTGGGCCGGCTCGGCTTATAATTCACCCCTCCACTTT
few	TRBV5-8	TRBD1	TRBJ2-5	CASSSGQQETQYF	TGTGCCAGCAGCTCGGGACAGCAAGAGACCCAGTACTTC
NA	TRBV10-3	NA	TRBJ2-2	CAIKPDTGELFF	TGTGCCATCAAGCCCGACACCGGGGAGCTGTTTTTT
NA	TRBV3-1/TRBV3-2	TRBD2	TRBJ2-1	CASSQGRAGNNEQFF	TGTGCCAGCAGCCAAGGTCGAGCGGGAAACAATGAGCAGTTCTTC
NA	TRBV4-1	NA	TRBJ1-5	CASSQAPLGTRTFSNQPQHF	TGCGCCAGCAGCCAAGCCCCCTTGGGGACAAGGACTTTTAGCAATCAGCCCCAGCATTTT
NA	TRBV30	NA	TRBJ2-1	CAWTRGQGGDEQFF	TGTGCCTGGACCCGGGGCCAAGGGGGGGATGAGCAGTTCTTC
NA	TRBV2	TRBD1	TRBJ1-2	CASSARQGENYGYTF	TGTGCCAGCAGTGCCAGACAGGGTGAAAACTATGGCTACACCTTC
NA	TRBV6-5	TRBD1	TRBJ1-3	CASSSRTGAGNTIYF	TGTGCCAGCAGTTCTAGGACAGGGGCTGGAAACACCATATATTTT
NA	TRBV6-1	NA	TRBJ1-5	CASTHQGNQPQHF	TGTGCCAGCACCCACCAGGGAAATCAGCCCCAGCATTTT
once	TRBV6-5	NA	TRBJ1-2	CASSYRADYGYTF	TGTGCCAGCAGTTACCGCGCGGATTATGGCTACACCTTC
NA	TRBV4-1	TRBD2	TRBJ2-3	CASSQGRDYNTQYF	TGCGCCAGCAGCCAAGGCCGGGACTATAATACGCAGTATTTT
few	TRBV7-9	NA	TRBJ2-7	CASSLDRSTYEQYF	TGTGCCAGCAGCTTAGACAGGTCGACCTACGAGCAGTACTTC
NA	TRBV11-2	TRBD1	TRBJ2-1	CASSFRGTNPPGSYNEQFF	TGTGCCAGCAGCTTCAGGGGGACCAACCCCCCGGGTTCCTACAATGAGCAGTTCTTC